This record concerns one TCR beta chain sequence. Its antigen is not yet known. No qualities accompany the bases; no much larger clone lies one base away. This record comes from a study of shared clonotypes between healthy human individuals (dated by TCRdb to the early 2020s). Describing the broader study: A couple of women and a few men aged 18 to 49 years were included in the cohort. For each donor, CD4 naive and CD4 memory were each given three plates, CD8 naive was given two plates, and CD8 memory was given one plate. Per donor, leukapheresis produced somewhere between about 0.9 and 9.5 billion PBMCs. To increase sequencing depth and limit assay-specific biases, different laboratories used diverse techniques to prepare libraries and sequence TCR repertoires. The study deeply sequenced blood TCR repertoires of five healthy adults to estimate repertoire size and the extent of clonotype sharing between individuals.

TCR CDR3 regions were amplified from genomic DNA by multiplex PCR using the deep immunoSEQ assay. Genomic DNA extracted from each cell subset was distributed evenly over all wells of several immunoSEQ 96-well plates, and each plate served as one replicate. Each replicate PCR for sorted subsets received roughly 0.2 ug genomic DNA, equal to about 30,000 T cell genomes. Purified libraries were quantified with a Qubit 3.0 fluorometer, sized on a Bioanalyzer 2100, and re-quantified with the KAPA Library Quantification kit. A separate single-read 150-cycle Illumina NextSeq 550 flow cell was used to sequence each immunoSEQ 96-well plate. As for the authors' bioinformatics: Because the immunoSEQ output included only junctional sequences and no quality scores, the filtering could not be the same as the filtering used for full-length reads. To assign V/J genes and CDR3, sequences were annotated against IMGT germline references using PyIR, a Python wrapper for IgBLAST v1.9. Reads were filtered out if the reads had weak V/J assignments (E-value above 1e-6), no CDR3, stop codons, out-of-frame junctions, or ambiguous translated residues. A V3J clonotype was defined by an identical inferred V gene, J gene, and CDR3 amino acid sequence. To compute the percentage overlap between repertoires, the number of shared unique clonotypes was divided by the size of the smaller repertoire. RTK rarefaction, the Chao1 estimator, and Recon v2.1 estimates of unobserved clonotypes were used to assess repertoire richness. Generation probabilities were computed with OLGA for all TCRbeta clonotypes obtained by the gDNA method from several donors. TCRdb stores this immuneACCESS table with in-frame sequences only. Part of the clones is absent; in the studies checked, under half of the shortfall reflects unresolved V genes, and no reason is known for the rest. V and J calls and clone size are given by that table; D and trimming were obtained from the DNA. For this sample there are over a million clones; roughly 95% appear just once. Approximately 1.1% of the sample is held by the ten biggest clonotypes.

Study-level results and caveats: Incomplete sequencing was indicated by rarefaction of sorted-subset datasets, despite the large sequencing depth. Pairwise subsampling indicated that sequencing depth was expected to affect the degree of clonotype sharing among donors. Across a few donors, approximately 4.9% of naive CD4, approximately 3.5% of naive CD8, 2.3% of memory CD4, and over 0.35% of memory CD8 clonotypes were shared. Naive subsets generally had larger estimated clonotype richness than memory subsets did. Sampling was limited to blood, and TCR repertoires in tissue likely differ from TCR repertoires in blood. The small number of donors limited the genetic and exposure-history diversity represented. Compared with non-shared clonotypes, the clonotypes found in all four sorted-subset donors had higher generation probabilities.

Healthy HIV-negative adults with no recently reported acute infections or vaccinations were included as donors. Every donor was a Caucasian adult living in Nashville, Tennessee, USA. CD4+ T cells were enriched through magnetic negative selection, after which naive cells were positively selected on CD45RA and the remaining negative fraction served as the memory subset. Blood was collected by leukapheresis, and PBMCs were isolated by Ficoll-Histopaque density gradient centrifugation and then cryopreserved in liquid nitrogen vapor phase. Purity and quantity of every magnetically sorted T cell population were checked by analytical flow cytometry. Genomic DNA was isolated from each sorted fraction and quantified by UV absorbance on a Nanodrop 2000c. This receptor was taken from a man aged 25-40 years in good health. Sequencing input: naive CD4+ T cells sorted from blood. In light of the paper, this sample's cell subset or site label describes: CD45RA+ positively selected.

The CDR3 reads as follows: CASRLGSRQGAVGYTF. The sequenced DNA: TGTGCCAGCAGATTAGGGAGTAGACAGGGGGCAGTCGGCTACACCTTC. The chain employs TRBV28 and TRBJ1-2; 10 of the junction bases match TRBD1. The CDR3 goes from the cysteine to the phenylalanine over 16 residues. This entry keeps only the CDR3 DNA: 48 bases, framed from base 1. Trimming leaves V shorter by 6 bases and J shorter by 8 bases, with the junction holding 15 bases beyond the gene matches. Taken from the germline V gene, the CDR1 and CDR2 loops are MDHEN and SYDVKM.